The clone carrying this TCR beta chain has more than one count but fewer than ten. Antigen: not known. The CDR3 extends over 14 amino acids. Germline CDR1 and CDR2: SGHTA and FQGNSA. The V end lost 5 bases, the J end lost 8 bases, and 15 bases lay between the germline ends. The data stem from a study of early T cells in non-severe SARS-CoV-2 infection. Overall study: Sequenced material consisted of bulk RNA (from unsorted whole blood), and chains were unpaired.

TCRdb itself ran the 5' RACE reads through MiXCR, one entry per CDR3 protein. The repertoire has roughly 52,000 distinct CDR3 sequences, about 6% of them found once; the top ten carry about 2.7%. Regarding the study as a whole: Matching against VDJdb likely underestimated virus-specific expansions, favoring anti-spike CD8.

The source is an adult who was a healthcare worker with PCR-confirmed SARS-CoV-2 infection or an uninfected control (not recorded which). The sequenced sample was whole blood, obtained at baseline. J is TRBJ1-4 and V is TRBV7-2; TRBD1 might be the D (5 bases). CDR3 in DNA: TGTGCCAGCAGCCCCAACTCGGGGGACGAAAAACTGTTTTTT. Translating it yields CASSPNSGDEKLFF.